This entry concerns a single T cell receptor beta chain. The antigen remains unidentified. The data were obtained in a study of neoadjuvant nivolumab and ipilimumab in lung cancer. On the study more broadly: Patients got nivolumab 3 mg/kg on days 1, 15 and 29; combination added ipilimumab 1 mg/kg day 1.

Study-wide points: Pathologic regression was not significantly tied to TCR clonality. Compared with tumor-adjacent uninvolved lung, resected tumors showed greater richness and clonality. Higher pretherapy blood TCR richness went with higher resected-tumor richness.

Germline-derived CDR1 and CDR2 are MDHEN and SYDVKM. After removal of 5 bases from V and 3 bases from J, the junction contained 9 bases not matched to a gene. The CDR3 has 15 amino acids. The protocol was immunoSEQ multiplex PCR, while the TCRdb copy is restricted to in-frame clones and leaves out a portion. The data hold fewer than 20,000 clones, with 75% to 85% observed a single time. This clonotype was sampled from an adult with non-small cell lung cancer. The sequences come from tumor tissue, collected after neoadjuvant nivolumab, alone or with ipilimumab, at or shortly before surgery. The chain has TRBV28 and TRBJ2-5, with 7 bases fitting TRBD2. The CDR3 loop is CASSPSGTSEETQYF. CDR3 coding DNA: TGTGCCAGCAGTCCTTCTGGAACTAGCGAAGAGACCCAGTACTTC. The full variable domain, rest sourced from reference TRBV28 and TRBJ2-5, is DVKVTQSSRYLVKRTGEKVFLECVQDMDHENMFWYRQDPGLGLRLIYFSYDVKMKEKGDIPEGYSVSREKKERFSLILESASTNQTSMYLCASSPSGTSEETQYFGPGTRLLVL.